Listed below are T cell receptor beta chains from one sample, sequenced in a study of T cells in Graves' hyperthyroidism and ophthalmopathy. TCRdb passed the multiplex PCR reads through MiXCR, listing each CDR3 protein once. The data contain about 590,000 distinct CDR3 sequences, 13% to 15% of them singletons. The specimen sequenced was blood. The receptors were sampled from a woman between 18 and 29 years old with Graves' ophthalmopathy. Both conserved end residues are part of each CDR3. The order of the fields is D gene, V gene, J gene, clone size, CDR3 DNA, CDR3 protein. A D gene is named only where the DNA matches it firmly. Rows give clone size only sometimes, using once, few, many, or a class for an expanded clone.

>TRBD2|TRBV20-1|TRBJ2-7|many
TGCAGTGCTAGAGACGGACTAGCGGGAGGATACGAGCAGTACTTC
CSARDGLAGGYEQYF
>TRBD1|TRBV27|TRBJ1-1|many
TGTGCCAGCAGTAAACAGGGGGCGAGCACTGAAGCTTTCTTT
CASSKQGASTEAFF
>NA|TRBV28|TRBJ2-7|many
TGTGCCAGCAGTTCCCACAGGGTTACTCGCTACGAGCAGTACTTC
CASSSHRVTRYEQYF
>TRBD2|TRBV28|TRBJ2-4|many
TGTGCCAGCAGTTTATGGCCTAGCGGAGCCAAAAACATTCAGTACTTC
CASSLWPSGAKNIQYF
>NA|TRBV27|TRBJ2-7|many
TGTGCCAGCAGAAACCTCGCGAATTCTCTTATGGCAAGGCAGTACTTC
CASRNLANSLMARQYF
>NA|TRBV2|TRBJ1-1|many
TGTGCCAGCAGTGATGGGGTGAACACTGAAGCTTTCTTT
CASSDGVNTEAFF
>TRBD2|TRBV20-1|TRBJ2-1|NA
TGCAGTGCTAGAGTTGGGGGACTAGCCCATGAGCAGTTCTTC
CSARVGGLAHEQFF
>NA|TRBV2|TRBJ2-5|few
TGTGCCAGCAGTCGGGCCGCACAAGGGACCCAGTACTTC
CASSRAAQGTQYF
>NA|TRBV13|TRBJ1-1|few
TGTGCCAGCAGCTTAGTGCCAGATCGCGACACTGAAGCTTTCTTT
CASSLVPDRDTEAFF
>TRBD2|TRBV24-1|TRBJ2-1|many
TGTGCCACCAGTGACCGAGGACTAGCGGGAGGGAGCTCCTACAATGAGCAGTTCTTC
CATSDRGLAGGSSYNEQFF
>NA|TRBV29-1|TRBJ1-3|few
TGCAGCGTAAACAGGGTTGGAAACACCATATATTTT
CSVNRVGNTIYF
>NA|TRBV6-1|TRBJ2-3|NA
TGTGCCAGCGGAAAGACACTCACAGATACGCAGTATTTT
CASGKTLTDTQYF
>NA|TRBV28|TRBJ1-2|NA
TGTGCCAGCAAAAAGGGCGCCCAATGGGAAGGCTACACCTTC
CASKKGAQWEGYTF
>TRBD2|TRBV28|TRBJ2-1|few
TGTGCCAGCAGCCAATTCCTAGCGGATAGCTCCTACAATGAGCAGTTCTTC
CASSQFLADSSYNEQFF
>NA|TRBV28|TRBJ2-7|many
TGTGCCAGCAGTTTGTCTCCGGGTGCCTCCTACGAGCAGTACTTC
CASSLSPGASYEQYF
>TRBD2|TRBV6-1|TRBJ2-7|many
TGTGCCAGCAGTCGCGGGACTAGACCCTACGAGCAGTACTTC
CASSRGTRPYEQYF
>TRBD2|TRBV28|TRBJ2-7|few
TGTGCCAGCAGTTCGGGACTAGCGGTGTCCTACGAGCAGTACTTC
CASSSGLAVSYEQYF
>NA|TRBV6-1|TRBJ2-7|few
TGTGCCAGCAGTCATAGGACAGCTCCCTACGAGCAGTACTTC
CASSHRTAPYEQYF
>TRBD1|TRBV30|TRBJ2-1|many
TGTGCCTGGAGTGGGGGACAGGGTACCTACAATGAGCAGTTCTTC
CAWSGGQGTYNEQFF
>TRBD1|TRBV19|TRBJ2-7|few
TGTGCCAGTCTGGGACAGGGCGTCTACGAGCAGTACTTC
CASLGQGVYEQYF
>TRBD1|TRBV4-2|TRBJ2-1|many
TGTGCCAGCAGCCAAGATAGGGGGACAGGGAATGAGCAGTTCTTC
CASSQDRGTGNEQFF
>TRBD1|TRBV7-6|TRBJ2-2|NA
TGTGCCAGCAGCATACAGGGGGTGGACACCGGGGAGCTGTTTTTT
CASSIQGVDTGELFF
>NA|TRBV7-9|TRBJ1-4|many
TGTGCCAGCAGCCGGCGACAGAATGAAAAACTGTTTTTT
CASSRRQNEKLFF
>NA|TRBV29-1|TRBJ1-1|many
TGCAGCGTTGAAGATCTGGACAGACCGCGGGAAGCTTTCTTT
CSVEDLDRPREAFF
>NA|TRBV20-1|TRBJ2-7|many
TGCAGTGCTAGCCGGTTGTACGAGCAGTACTTC
CSASRLYEQYF
>TRBD2|TRBV5-6|TRBJ2-5|NA
TGTGCCAGCAGCCGACGTAGCGGGGAAGAGACCCAGTACTTC
CASSRRSGEETQYF
>NA|TRBV30|TRBJ2-5|many
TGTGCCTGGAGTGTAACAGGGCGGCAAGAGACCCAGTACTTC
CAWSVTGRQETQYF
>TRBD2|TRBV6-2/TRBV6-3|TRBJ2-7|many
TGTGCCAGCAGTTACGGGACTAGCGGGAGCCTCTCCTACGAGCAGTACTTC
CASSYGTSGSLSYEQYF
>TRBD1|TRBV4-1|TRBJ1-1|few
TGCGCCAGCAGCCTAACCCGGACAGGCAGAATGAACACTGAAGCTTTCTTT
CASSLTRTGRMNTEAFF
>NA|TRBV2|TRBJ1-6|many
TGTGCCAGCCCCGGCGACCGAAGTCGTGCCTCACCCCTCCACTTT
CASPGDRSRASPLHF
>NA|TRBV6-2/TRBV6-3|TRBJ2-7|many
TGTGCCAGCAGTTACAGGACCTACGAGCAGTACTTC
CASSYRTYEQYF
>NA|TRBV7-9|TRBJ2-3|many
TGTGCCAGCAGCCCGGGTGCAGAGACAGATACGCAGTATTTT
CASSPGAETDTQYF
>NA|TRBV28|TRBJ1-2|NA
TGTGCCAGCAGTCTAGGGTATAGCTATGGCTACACCTTC
CASSLGYSYGYTF
>NA|TRBV7-2|TRBJ2-1|many
TGTGCCAGCAGCCCCCTTCGGGTAGTCTCCGACAATGAGCAGTTCTTC
CASSPLRVVSDNEQFF
>NA|TRBV20-1|TRBJ2-1|many
TGCAGTGCCCCTACTAGCAATGAGCAGTTCTTC
CSAPTSNEQFF
>NA|TRBV18|TRBJ1-2|many
TGTGCCAGCTCACCACTGGAAGGGATAAAGGATGGCTACACCTTC
CASSPLEGIKDGYTF
>NA|TRBV12-3/TRBV12-4|TRBJ2-7|many
TGTGCCAGCAGTTTAATCGGGAGTGGATACGAGCAGTACTTC
CASSLIGSGYEQYF
>NA|TRBV11-1|TRBJ2-3|many
TGTGCCAGCAGCGACAGGACCGGGAGCACAGATACGCAGTATTTT
CASSDRTGSTDTQYF
>NA|TRBV12-5|TRBJ1-5|NA
TGTGCTAGTGGTTTGGGTTTGGTACGCAATCAGCCCCAGCATTTT
CASGLGLVRNQPQHF
>NA|TRBV5-6|TRBJ2-7|many
TGTGCCAGCAGCTTACCACTAGCCGGCGAGCAGTACTTC
CASSLPLAGEQYF
>TRBD1|TRBV2|TRBJ1-1|NA
TGTGCCAGCAGTGACCCGGGACAGGGGATATTGATGAACACTGAAGCTTTCTTT
CASSDPGQGILMNTEAFF
>NA|TRBV20-1|TRBJ2-1|many
TGCAGTGCCCATAGCCTGGCTACGCGGTTCTACAATGAGCAGTTCTTC
CSAHSLATRFYNEQFF
>NA|TRBV3-1|TRBJ2-7|many
TGTGCCAGCAGCCAAGGTACACCTGACACCTACGAGCAGTACTTC
CASSQGTPDTYEQYF
>TRBD1|TRBV28|TRBJ2-7|NA
TGTGCCAGCATGGGGACAGCGTCCTACGAGCAGTACTTC
CASMGTASYEQYF
>NA|TRBV19|TRBJ2-5|few
TGTGCCAGTAGCCCGAACGGGGAAGAGACCCAGTACTTC
CASSPNGEETQYF
>NA|TRBV11-3|TRBJ1-1|many
TGTGCCAGCAGCCAAGGGGTTTACACTGAAGCTTTCTTT
CASSQGVYTEAFF
>TRBD1|TRBV28|TRBJ1-2|many
TGTGCCAGCAGTTTCCTAACAGGGGGCAATGGCTACACCTTC
CASSFLTGGNGYTF
>TRBD1|TRBV7-2|TRBJ2-7|many
TGTGCCAGCAGGGCGACAGGGAACTCCTACGAGCAGTACTTC
CASRATGNSYEQYF
>TRBD2|TRBV9|TRBJ2-1|many
TGTGCCAGCAGCGTAGGGGGTAGCGGGAGATCTCAGAACAATGAGCAGTTCTTC
CASSVGGSGRSQNNEQFF
>NA|TRBV6-1|TRBJ1-5|few
TGTGCCAGCAGTTGGGCGGGAATCAATCAGCCCCAGCATTTT
CASSWAGINQPQHF
>NA|TRBV4-1|TRBJ1-3|few
TGCGCCAGCAGCCCCGGGCCGGATCGAAACACCATATATTTT
CASSPGPDRNTIYF
>NA|TRBV12-3/TRBV12-4|TRBJ2-1|many
TGTGCCAGCAGTTTATATGTGGGAGTGGGATCCAATGAGCAGTTCTTC
CASSLYVGVGSNEQFF
>NA|TRBV27|TRBJ2-7|NA
TGTGCCAGCAGTTTATCTCGCAGGTTCTCCTACGAGCAGTACTTC
CASSLSRRFSYEQYF